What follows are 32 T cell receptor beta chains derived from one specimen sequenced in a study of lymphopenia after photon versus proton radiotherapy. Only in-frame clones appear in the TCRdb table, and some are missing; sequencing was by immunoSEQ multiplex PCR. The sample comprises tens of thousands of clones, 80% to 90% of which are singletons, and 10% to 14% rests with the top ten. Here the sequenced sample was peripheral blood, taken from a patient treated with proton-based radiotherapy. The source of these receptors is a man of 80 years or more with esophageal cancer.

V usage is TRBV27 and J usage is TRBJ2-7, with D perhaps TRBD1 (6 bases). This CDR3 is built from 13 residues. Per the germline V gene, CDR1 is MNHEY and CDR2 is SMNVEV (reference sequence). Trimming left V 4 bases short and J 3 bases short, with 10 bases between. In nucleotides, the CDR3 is TGTGCCAGCAGTTCCAGGGGAGTCTACGAGCAGTACTTC. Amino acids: CASSSRGVYEQYF.

The DNA for the CDR3 is TGCAGCGTTGTCGGCGGAGGCTCCTACAATGAGCAGTTCTTC. Encoded protein: CSVVGGGSYNEQFF. The chain uses TRBV29-1 and TRBJ2-1; perhaps TRBD2 as D (5 bases). CDR3 length: 14 amino acids. Germline lookup yields CDR1 SQVTM and CDR2 ANQGSEA. Trimming stripped 4 bases from V and 0 bases from J, with 10 bases between.

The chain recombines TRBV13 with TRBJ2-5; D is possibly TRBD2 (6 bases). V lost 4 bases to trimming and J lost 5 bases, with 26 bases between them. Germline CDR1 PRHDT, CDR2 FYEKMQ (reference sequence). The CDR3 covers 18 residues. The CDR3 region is CASSYSGFLGREDETQYF. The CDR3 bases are TGTGCCAGCAGCTATAGCGGTTTTTTGGGGCGGGAAGATGAGACCCAGTACTTC.

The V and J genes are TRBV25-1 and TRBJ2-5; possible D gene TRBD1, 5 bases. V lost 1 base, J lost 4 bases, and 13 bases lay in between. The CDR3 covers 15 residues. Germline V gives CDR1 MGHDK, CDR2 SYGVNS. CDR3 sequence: CASSEWKGSGETQYF. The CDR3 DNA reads TGTGCCAGCAGTGAATGGAAGGGGTCGGGAGAGACCCAGTACTTC.

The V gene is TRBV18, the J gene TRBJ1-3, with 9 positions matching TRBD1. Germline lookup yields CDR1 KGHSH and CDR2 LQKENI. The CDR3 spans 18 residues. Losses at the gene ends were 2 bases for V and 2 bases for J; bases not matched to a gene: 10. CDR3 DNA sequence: TGTGCCAGCTCACCAAACCCAACGACAGGGGGAACTGGAAACACCATATATTTT. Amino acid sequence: CASSPNPTTGGTGNTIYF.

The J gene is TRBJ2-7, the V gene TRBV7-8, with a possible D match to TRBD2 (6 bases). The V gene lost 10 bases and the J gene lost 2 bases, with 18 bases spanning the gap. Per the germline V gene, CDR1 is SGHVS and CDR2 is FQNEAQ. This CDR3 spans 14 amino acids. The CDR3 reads CATTWGVGAYEQYF. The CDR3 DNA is TGTGCCACCACTTGGGGGGTAGGGGCCTACGAGCAGTACTTC.

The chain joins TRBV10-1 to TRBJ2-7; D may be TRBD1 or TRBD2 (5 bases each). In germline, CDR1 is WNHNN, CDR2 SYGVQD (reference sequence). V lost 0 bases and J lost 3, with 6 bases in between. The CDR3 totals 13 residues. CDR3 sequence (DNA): TGCGCCAGCAGTGAGTCGGGGGTCTACGAGCAGTACTTC. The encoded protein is CASSESGVYEQYF.

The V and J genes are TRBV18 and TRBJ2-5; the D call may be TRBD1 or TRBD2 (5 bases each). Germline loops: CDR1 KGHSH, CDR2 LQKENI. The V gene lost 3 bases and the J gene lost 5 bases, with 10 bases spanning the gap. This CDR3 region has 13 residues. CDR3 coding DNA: TGTGCCAGCTCACCCGGGACCGGTGAGACCCAGTACTTC. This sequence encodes CASSPGTGETQYF.

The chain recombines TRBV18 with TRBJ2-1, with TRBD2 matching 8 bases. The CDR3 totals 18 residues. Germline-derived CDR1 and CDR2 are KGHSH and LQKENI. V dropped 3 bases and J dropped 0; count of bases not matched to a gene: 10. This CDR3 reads CASSPGVAGSTSYNEQFF. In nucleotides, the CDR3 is TGTGCCAGCTCACCCGGGGTAGCGGGATCCACCTCCTACAATGAGCAGTTCTTC.

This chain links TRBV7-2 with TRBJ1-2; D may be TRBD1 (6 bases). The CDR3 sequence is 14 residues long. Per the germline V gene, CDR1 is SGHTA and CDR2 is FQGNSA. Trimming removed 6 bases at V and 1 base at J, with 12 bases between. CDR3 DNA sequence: TGTGCCAGCAGACCGCCGGACAGTAACTATGGCTACACCTTC. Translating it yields CASRPPDSNYGYTF. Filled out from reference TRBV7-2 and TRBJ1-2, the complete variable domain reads GAGVSQSPSNKVTEKGKDVELRCDPISGHTALYWYRQSLGQGLEFLIYFQGNSAPDKSGLPSDRFSAERTGGSVSTLTIQRTQQEDSAVYLCASRPPDSNYGYTFGSGTRLTVV.

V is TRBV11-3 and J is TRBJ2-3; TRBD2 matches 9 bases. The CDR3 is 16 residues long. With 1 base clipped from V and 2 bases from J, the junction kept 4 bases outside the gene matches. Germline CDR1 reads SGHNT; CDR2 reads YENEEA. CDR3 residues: CASSLAGTSFTDTQYF. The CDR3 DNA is TGTGCCAGCAGCTTAGCCGGGACTAGCTTCACAGATACGCAGTATTTT. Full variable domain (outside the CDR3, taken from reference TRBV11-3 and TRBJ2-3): EAGVVQSPRYKIIEKKQPVAFWCNPISGHNTLYWYLQNLGQGPELLIRYENEEAVDDSQLPKDRFSAERLKGVDSTLKIQPAELGDSAVYLCASSLAGTSFTDTQYFGPGTRLTVL.

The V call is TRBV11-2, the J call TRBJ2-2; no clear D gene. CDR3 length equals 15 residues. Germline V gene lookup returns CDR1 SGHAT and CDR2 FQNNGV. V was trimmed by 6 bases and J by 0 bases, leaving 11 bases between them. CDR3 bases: TGTGCCAGCAGACTCAGCCCAGCGAACACCGGGGAGCTGTTTTTT. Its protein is CASRLSPANTGELFF.

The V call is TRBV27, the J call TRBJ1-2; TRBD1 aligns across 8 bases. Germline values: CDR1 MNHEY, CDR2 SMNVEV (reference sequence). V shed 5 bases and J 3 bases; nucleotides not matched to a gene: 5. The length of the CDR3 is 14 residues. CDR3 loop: CASSLNRGDYGYTF. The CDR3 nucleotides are TGTGCCAGCAGTCTAAACAGGGGGGACTATGGCTACACCTTC.

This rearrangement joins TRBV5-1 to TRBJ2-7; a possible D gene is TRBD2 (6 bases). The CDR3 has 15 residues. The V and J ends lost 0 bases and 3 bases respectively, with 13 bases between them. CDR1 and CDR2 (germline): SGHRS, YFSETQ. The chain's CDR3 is CASSLDGGTRYEQYF. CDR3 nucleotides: TGCGCCAGCAGCTTGGACGGCGGGACCCGCTACGAGCAGTACTTC.

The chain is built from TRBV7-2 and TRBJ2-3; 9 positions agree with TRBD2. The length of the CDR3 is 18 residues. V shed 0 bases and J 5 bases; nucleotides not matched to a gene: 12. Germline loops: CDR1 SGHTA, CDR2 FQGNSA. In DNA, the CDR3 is TGTGCCAGCAGCTTAGCGATTCAGAGCGGGAGGAAGAAAGATACGCAGTATTTT. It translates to CASSLAIQSGRKKDTQYF. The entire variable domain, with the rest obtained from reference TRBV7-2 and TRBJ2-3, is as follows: GAGVSQSPSNKVTEKGKDVELRCDPISGHTALYWYRQSLGQGLEFLIYFQGNSAPDKSGLPSDRFSAERTGGSVSTLTIQRTQQEDSAVYLCASSLAIQSGRKKDTQYFGPGTRLTVL.

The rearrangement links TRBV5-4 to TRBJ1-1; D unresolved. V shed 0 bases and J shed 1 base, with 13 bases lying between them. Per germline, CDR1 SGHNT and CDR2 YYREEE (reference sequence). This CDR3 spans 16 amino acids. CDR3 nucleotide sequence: TGTGCCAGCAGCTTGGGGTCTGAGCGAAGGAACACTGAAGCTTTCTTT. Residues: CASSLGSERRNTEAFF. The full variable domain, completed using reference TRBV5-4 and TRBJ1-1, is ETGVTQSPTHLIKTRGQQVTLRCSSQSGHNTVSWYQQALGQGPQFIFQYYREEENGRGNFPPRFSGLQFPNYSSELNVNALELDDSALYLCASSLGSERRNTEAFFGQGTRLTVV.

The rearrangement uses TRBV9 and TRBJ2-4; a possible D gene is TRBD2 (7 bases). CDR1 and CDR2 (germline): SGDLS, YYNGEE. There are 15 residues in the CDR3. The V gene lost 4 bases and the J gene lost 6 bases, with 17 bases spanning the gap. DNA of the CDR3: TGTGCCAGCAGCTCCAGAGAGGGGGAGGGAAACATTCAGTACTTC. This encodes CASSSREGEGNIQYF.

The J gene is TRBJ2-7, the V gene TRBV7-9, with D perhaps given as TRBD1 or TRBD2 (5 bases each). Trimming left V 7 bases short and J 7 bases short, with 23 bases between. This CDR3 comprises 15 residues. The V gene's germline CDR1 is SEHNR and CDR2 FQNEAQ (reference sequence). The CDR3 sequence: CASTSRGVQKGEQYF. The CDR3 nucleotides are TGTGCCAGCACCTCACGAGGGGTTCAGAAGGGAGAGCAGTACTTC.

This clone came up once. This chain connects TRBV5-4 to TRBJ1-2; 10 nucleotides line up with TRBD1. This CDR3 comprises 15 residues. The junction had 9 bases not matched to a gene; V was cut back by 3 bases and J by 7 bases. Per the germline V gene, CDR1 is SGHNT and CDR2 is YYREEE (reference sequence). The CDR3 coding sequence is TGTGCCAGCAGCTCGGGACAGGGGTTCTTCAGTGGCTACACCTTC. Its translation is CASSSGQGFFSGYTF.

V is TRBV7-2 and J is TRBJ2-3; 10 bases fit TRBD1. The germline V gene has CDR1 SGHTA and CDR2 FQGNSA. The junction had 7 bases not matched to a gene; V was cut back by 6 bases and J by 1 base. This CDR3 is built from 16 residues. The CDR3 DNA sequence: TGTGCCAGCAGGCTTACCGGGACAGGGGGCACAGATACGCAGTATTTT. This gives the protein CASRLTGTGGTDTQYF.

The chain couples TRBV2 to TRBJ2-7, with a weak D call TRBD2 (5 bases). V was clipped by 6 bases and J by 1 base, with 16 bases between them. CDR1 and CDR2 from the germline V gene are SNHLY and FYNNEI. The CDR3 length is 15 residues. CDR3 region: CASSLRGGRSYEQYF. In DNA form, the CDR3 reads TGTGCCAGCAGCCTCCGCGGCGGGCGATCCTACGAGCAGTACTTC.

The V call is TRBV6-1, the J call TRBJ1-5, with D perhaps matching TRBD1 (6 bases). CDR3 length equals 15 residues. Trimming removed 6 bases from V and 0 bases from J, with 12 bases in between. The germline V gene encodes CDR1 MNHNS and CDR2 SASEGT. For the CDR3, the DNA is TGTGCCAGCAGGGAACAGGGAATTAGCAATCAGCCCCAGCATTTT. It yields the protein CASREQGISNQPQHF.

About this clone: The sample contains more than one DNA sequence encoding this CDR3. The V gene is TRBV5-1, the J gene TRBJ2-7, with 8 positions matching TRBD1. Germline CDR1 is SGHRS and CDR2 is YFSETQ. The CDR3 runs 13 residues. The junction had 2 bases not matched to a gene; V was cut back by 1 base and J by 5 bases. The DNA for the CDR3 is TGCGCCAGCAGCTTGACAGGGGGTCACGAGCAGTACTTC. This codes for CASSLTGGHEQYF.

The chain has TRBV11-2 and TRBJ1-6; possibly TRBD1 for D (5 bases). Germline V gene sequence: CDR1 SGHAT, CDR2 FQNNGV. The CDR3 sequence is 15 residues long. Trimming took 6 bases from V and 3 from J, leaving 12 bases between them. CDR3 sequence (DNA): TGTGCCAGCAGTCGGGACGGAAACTATAATTCACCCCTCCACTTT. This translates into CASSRDGNYNSPLHF.

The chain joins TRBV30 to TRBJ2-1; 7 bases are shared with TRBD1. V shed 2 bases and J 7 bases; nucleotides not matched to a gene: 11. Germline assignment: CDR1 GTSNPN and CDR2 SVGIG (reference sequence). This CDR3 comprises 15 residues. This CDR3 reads CAWSFGTAIGNEQFF. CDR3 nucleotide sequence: TGTGCCTGGAGTTTTGGGACAGCCATAGGGAATGAGCAGTTCTTC. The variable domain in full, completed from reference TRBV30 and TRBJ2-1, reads SQTIHQWPATLVQPVGSPLSLECTVEGTSNPNLYWYRQAAGRGLQLLFYSVGIGQISSEVPQNLSASRPQDRQFILSSKKLLLSDSGFYLCAWSFGTAIGNEQFFGPGTRLTVL.

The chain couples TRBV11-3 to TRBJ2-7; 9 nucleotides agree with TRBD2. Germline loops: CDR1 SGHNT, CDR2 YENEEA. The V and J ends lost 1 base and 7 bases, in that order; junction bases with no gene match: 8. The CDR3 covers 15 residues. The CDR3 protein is CASSLGGKREEEQYF. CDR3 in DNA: TGTGCCAGCAGCTTAGGCGGAAAGCGGGAGGAGGAGCAGTACTTC.

CDR3 DNA sequence: TGTGCTAGTGGTACAAGATCGTGGGACACTGAAGCTTTCTTT. This codes for CASGTRSWDTEAFF. The chain links TRBV12-5 to TRBJ1-1; no firm D call. The CDR3 has 14 residues. Germline V gene data show CDR1 as LGHNT and CDR2 as FRNRAP. The V gene lost 5 bases and the J gene lost 3 bases, with 13 bases spanning the gap.

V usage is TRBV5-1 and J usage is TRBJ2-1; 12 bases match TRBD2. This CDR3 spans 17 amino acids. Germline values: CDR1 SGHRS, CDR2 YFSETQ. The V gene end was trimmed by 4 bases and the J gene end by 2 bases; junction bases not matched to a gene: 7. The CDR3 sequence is CASSGRTSGIAYNEQFF. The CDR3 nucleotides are TGCGCCAGCAGCGGACGGACTAGCGGGATCGCCTACAATGAGCAGTTCTTC.

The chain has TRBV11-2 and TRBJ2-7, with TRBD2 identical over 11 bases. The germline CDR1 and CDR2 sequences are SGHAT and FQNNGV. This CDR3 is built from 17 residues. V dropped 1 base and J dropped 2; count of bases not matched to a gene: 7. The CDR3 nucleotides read TGTGCCAGCAGCTTAGTTAAATCGGGACTAGCGGCCTACGAGCAGTACTTC. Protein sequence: CASSLVKSGLAAYEQYF. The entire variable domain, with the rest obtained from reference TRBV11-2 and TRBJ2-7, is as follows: EAGVAQSPRYKIIEKRQSVAFWCNPISGHATLYWYQQILGQGPKLLIQFQNNGVVDDSQLPKDRFSAERLKGVDSTLKIQPAKLEDSAVYLCASSLVKSGLAAYEQYFGPGTRLTVT.

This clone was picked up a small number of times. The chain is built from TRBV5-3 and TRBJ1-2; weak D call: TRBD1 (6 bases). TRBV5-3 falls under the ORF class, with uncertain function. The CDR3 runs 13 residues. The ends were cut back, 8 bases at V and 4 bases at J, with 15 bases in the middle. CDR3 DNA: TGTGCCAGCAGCACAGGGTCTGCCTATGGCTACACCTTC. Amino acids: CASSTGSAYGYTF.

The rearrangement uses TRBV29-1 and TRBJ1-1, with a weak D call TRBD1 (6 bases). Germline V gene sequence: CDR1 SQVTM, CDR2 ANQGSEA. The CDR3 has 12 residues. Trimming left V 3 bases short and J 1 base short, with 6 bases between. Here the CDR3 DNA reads TGCAGCGTTGAGGGACAGAACACTGAAGCTTTCTTT. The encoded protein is CSVEGQNTEAFF.

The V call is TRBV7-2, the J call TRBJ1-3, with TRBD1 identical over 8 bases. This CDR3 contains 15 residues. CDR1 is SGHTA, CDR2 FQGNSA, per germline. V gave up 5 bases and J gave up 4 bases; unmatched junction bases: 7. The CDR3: CASSPGQGRGNTIYF. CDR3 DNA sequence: TGTGCCAGCAGCCCCGGACAGGGACGGGGAAACACCATATATTTT.